These T cell receptor beta chains were read from a single sample in a study of PD-1 blockade in classical Hodgkin lymphoma. Profiled with immunoSEQ multiplex PCR; TCRdb holds only in-frame clones, not every one. The sample contains roughly 28,000 clones, around nine tenths of which appear only once. The sequenced sample was CD8+ T cells from blood, obtained at baseline. The receptors were sampled from a human donor with classical Hodgkin lymphoma. Both conserved end residues are part of each CDR3. A D gene is named only where the DNA matches it firmly. Some rows mark clone size as missing; the rest say once, few, many or name a class of expanded clone.

d_gene	v_gene	abundance	j_gene	CDR3nt	CDR3aa
TRBD1	TRBV5-1	NA	TRBJ1-4	TGCGCCAGCAGCTTTTTCCAGGGACAGGGGGGAGAAAAACTGTTTTTT	CASSFFQGQGGEKLFF
TRBD2	TRBV11-3	few	TRBJ2-2	TGTGCCACCCATCGCGGTACCCCTAGCGGGAGGGCCGAGGGCGGGGAGCTGTTTTTT	CATHRGTPSGRAEGGELFF
NA	TRBV27	NA	TRBJ1-3	TGTGCCAGCAGTATAACATTTCCCTCTGGAAACACCATATATTTT	CASSITFPSGNTIYF
NA	TRBV6-5	once	TRBJ1-3	TGTGCCAGCAGTTACGCAGGGGTCAGGGACACCATATATTTT	CASSYAGVRDTIYF
NA	TRBV7-9	NA	TRBJ1-3	TGTGCCAGCAGCCCAGGAGACGGGCGCTCTGGAAACACCATATATTTT	CASSPGDGRSGNTIYF
NA	TRBV5-1	NA	TRBJ1-4	TGCGCCAGCAGCTACGGACAAGCAACTAATGAAAAACTGTTTTTT	CASSYGQATNEKLFF
NA	TRBV18	NA	TRBJ1-4	TGTGCCAGCTCACCTTCGGATGTGGGGGAAAAACTGTTTTTT	CASSPSDVGEKLFF
NA	TRBV9	few	TRBJ2-7	TGTGCCAGCAGCGACCCTCCGGACAGTGGGTCCTACGAGCAGTACTTC	CASSDPPDSGSYEQYF
NA	TRBV9	once	TRBJ1-1	TGTGCCAGCAGCGTGGGGGACCTGAACACTGAAGCTTTCTTT	CASSVGDLNTEAFF
NA	TRBV5-1	NA	TRBJ2-7	TGCGCCAGCAGCTTGGGGGTCGGCTACGAGCAGTACTTC	CASSLGVGYEQYF
NA	TRBV11-2	once	TRBJ2-7	TGTGCCAGCAGCCCAACAGTATCCTACGAGCAGTACTTC	CASSPTVSYEQYF
TRBD1	TRBV25-1	NA	TRBJ1-4	TGTGCCAGCAGTAATCTAGGGGGCGCAGCTAATGAAAAACTGTTTTTT	CASSNLGGAANEKLFF
NA	TRBV28	NA	TRBJ2-1	TGTGCCAGCAGTTTATTCGCGGAGCCGCGGCAGTTCTTC	CASSLFAEPRQFF
TRBD1	TRBV6-4	NA	TRBJ2-5	TGTGCCAGCATCCCTCCCCGGGACAGGGGTTGTACCCAGTACTTC	CASIPPRDRGCTQYF
TRBD2	TRBV29-1	NA	TRBJ2-1	TGCAGCGTTGAGGGGCCGGGGACTAGCGGTAGCTCCTACAATGAGCAGTTCTTC	CSVEGPGTSGSSYNEQFF
TRBD1	TRBV10-3	NA	TRBJ2-3	TGTGCCATCCCAGGACAGGGGGTAACGGCAGATACGCAGTATTTT	CAIPGQGVTADTQYF
TRBD1	TRBV7-9	NA	TRBJ2-1	TGTGCCAGCAGCTGGGACAGAGTCCCCTACAATGAGCAGTTCTTC	CASSWDRVPYNEQFF
TRBD2	TRBV27	once	TRBJ2-7	TGTGCCAGCCGCCGGGGGGGATACGAGCAGTACTTC	CASRRGGYEQYF
TRBD1	TRBV15	NA	TRBJ1-5	TGTGCCACCAGCGGGCCCGACAGGGACAATCAGCCCCAGCATTTT	CATSGPDRDNQPQHF
TRBD2	TRBV4-1	NA	TRBJ2-7	TGCGCCAGCAGCCAAGCTAGCGGGAGGTCTTACGAGCAGTACTTC	CASSQASGRSYEQYF
NA	TRBV7-9	few	TRBJ2-7	TGTGCCAGCAGCTTATTGGGACACGAGCAGTACTTC	CASSLLGHEQYF
TRBD2	TRBV7-9	NA	TRBJ2-5	TGTGCCAGCAGCGGGGGAGGGGAGGCCGGTGAAGAGACCCAGTACTTC	CASSGGGEAGEETQYF
NA	TRBV21-1	NA	TRBJ2-7	TGTGCCAGCAGCACCCCCAGCTTCTACGAGCAGTACTTC	CASSTPSFYEQYF
NA	TRBV7-2	NA	TRBJ1-1	TGTGCCAGCAGCCCCACGATTGGGGGGGAAAGGGAGAACACTGAAGCTTTCTTT	CASSPTIGGERENTEAFF
TRBD2	TRBV2	NA	TRBJ2-1	TGCACGAGCGGGATCCCCTACAATGAGCAGTTCTTC	CTSGIPYNEQFF
NA	TRBV4-2	few	TRBJ1-2	TGTGCCAGCAGCCAGGAGAACAGTTTTGGCTACACCTTC	CASSQENSFGYTF
TRBD2	TRBV6-1	NA	TRBJ2-1	TGTGCCAGCAGTAGACTAGCGGGAGTGGGTGAGCAGTTCTTC	CASSRLAGVGEQFF
TRBD2	TRBV7-9	NA	TRBJ2-7	TGTGCCAGCGCTAGCGGGACTCCTTACGAGCAGTACTTC	CASASGTPYEQYF
NA	TRBV27	once	TRBJ2-1	TGTGCCAGCAGTTACCGTAATGAGCAGTTCTTC	CASSYRNEQFF
TRBD1	TRBV2	NA	TRBJ1-2	TGTGCCAGCCGGGACAGGTTCTATGGCTACACCTTC	CASRDRFYGYTF
TRBD1	TRBV15	NA	TRBJ1-1	TGTGCCACCAGCAACGACAGGGCGATGAACACTGAAGCTTTCTTT	CATSNDRAMNTEAFF
NA	TRBV7-9	few	TRBJ1-1	TGTGCCAGCAGCAACGGACCCAGTGAAGCTTTCTTT	CASSNGPSEAFF
NA	TRBV6-6	NA	TRBJ1-1	TGTGCCAGCAGTTACATGACTGAAGCTTTCTTT	CASSYMTEAFF
TRBD1	TRBV27	NA	TRBJ2-2	TGTGCCAGCAGAAAAGGGGGCGCGGGCACCGGGGAGCTGTTTTTT	CASRKGGAGTGELFF
TRBD2	TRBV4-1	NA	TRBJ2-7	TGCGCCAGCAGCCAAGGGGGGACTAGCGGGAGTGCCGAGCAGTACTTC	CASSQGGTSGSAEQYF
NA	TRBV9	NA	TRBJ2-5	TGTGCCAGCAGCCCGACAAGGGGGTACCAAGAGACCCAGTACTTC	CASSPTRGYQETQYF
NA	TRBV5-1	NA	TRBJ2-7	TGCGCCAGCAGCTTGGAAGGACCGCGGGACGAGCAGTACTTC	CASSLEGPRDEQYF
TRBD2	TRBV29-1	once	TRBJ2-7	TGCAGCGTTCGACTAGCGGAGAGGAATGAGCAGTACTTC	CSVRLAERNEQYF
TRBD1	TRBV11-2	once	TRBJ2-7	TGTGCCAGCAGCTTAGAGGGGACAGGGGGCTACGAGCAGTACTTC	CASSLEGTGGYEQYF
TRBD1	TRBV6-4	NA	TRBJ1-1	TGTGCCAGCAGTGTAACAGGGGCCACTGAAGCTTTCTTT	CASSVTGATEAFF
TRBD1	TRBV20-1	NA	TRBJ2-7	TGCAGTGTCCACAGGGGCGAGCAGTACTTC	CSVHRGEQYF
NA	TRBV9	NA	TRBJ2-6	TGTGCCAGCAGCGCGGTCTCTGGGGCCAACGTCCTGACTTTC	CASSAVSGANVLTF
NA	TRBV6-6	few	TRBJ1-5	TGTGCCAGCAGTTCGGGGGATTCCCAGCATTTT	CASSSGDSQHF
NA	TRBV6-1	NA	TRBJ2-3	TGTGCCAGCAGTGAAGAGACTAGGCTGTTAACAGATACGCAGTATTTT	CASSEETRLLTDTQYF
TRBD2	TRBV4-1	NA	TRBJ2-7	TGCGCCAGCAGCCACGCGGGGGGAACCTACGAGCAGTACTTC	CASSHAGGTYEQYF
NA	TRBV10-3	NA	TRBJ1-5	TGTGCCATCAGTGAGTCGACACTGAATCAGCCCCAGCATTTT	CAISESTLNQPQHF
NA	TRBV10-2	NA	TRBJ2-7	TGCGCCAGCAGTACGACAGGCCCCGGCTACGAGCAGTACTTC	CASSTTGPGYEQYF
NA	TRBV7-9	NA	TRBJ1-6	TGTGCCAGCAGCTCCCGAAACCCCCTCCACTTT	CASSSRNPLHF
NA	TRBV19	once	TRBJ1-4	TGTGCCAGTAGTATGAGGAGACAAAATGAAAAACTGTTTTTT	CASSMRRQNEKLFF
NA	TRBV27	NA	TRBJ1-2	TGTGCCAGCAGTTTGATCGGGGAAGGGAGCTATGGCTACACCTTC	CASSLIGEGSYGYTF
NA	TRBV6-6	NA	TRBJ2-5	TGTGCCAGCACCCCGGCGGGTAGCCCGGCCCAGTACTTC	CASTPAGSPAQYF
NA	TRBV14	few	TRBJ1-4	TGTGCCAGCAGCGAAGGGACGATCGGTGAAAAACTGTTTTTT	CASSEGTIGEKLFF
NA	TRBV7-9	few	TRBJ1-1	TGTGCCAGCTCACTACTGAACACTGAAGCTTTCTTT	CASSLLNTEAFF
NA	TRBV5-4	NA	TRBJ2-2	TGTGCCAGCAGCTTGGACGGGAGAGGCACCGGGGAGCTGTTTTTT	CASSLDGRGTGELFF
TRBD2	TRBV9	NA	TRBJ2-7	TGTGCCAGCAGCAACTCAGCGGGAGGGGACTACGAGCAGTACTTC	CASSNSAGGDYEQYF